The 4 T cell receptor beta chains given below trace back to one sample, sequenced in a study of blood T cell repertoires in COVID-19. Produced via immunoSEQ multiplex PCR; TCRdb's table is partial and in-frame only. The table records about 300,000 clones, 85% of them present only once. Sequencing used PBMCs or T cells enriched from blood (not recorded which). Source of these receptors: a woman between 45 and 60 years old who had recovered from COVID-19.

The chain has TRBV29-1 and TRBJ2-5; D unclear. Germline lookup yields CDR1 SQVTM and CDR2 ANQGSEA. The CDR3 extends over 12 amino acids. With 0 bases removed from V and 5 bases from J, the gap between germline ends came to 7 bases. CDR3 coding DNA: TGCAGCGTTGAAGAGGGCTGGGAGACCCAGTACTTC. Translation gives CSVEEGWETQYF.

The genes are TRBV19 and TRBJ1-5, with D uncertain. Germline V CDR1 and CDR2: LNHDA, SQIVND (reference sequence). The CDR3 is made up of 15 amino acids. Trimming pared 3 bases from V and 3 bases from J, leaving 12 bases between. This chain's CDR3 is CASSIIPEYNQPQHF. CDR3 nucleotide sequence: TGTGCCAGTAGTATTATCCCCGAGTACAATCAGCCCCAGCATTTT. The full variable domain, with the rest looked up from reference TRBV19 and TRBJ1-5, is DGGITQSPKYLFRKEGQNVTLSCEQNLNHDAMYWYRQDPGQGLRLIYYSQIVNDFQKGDIAEGYSVSREKKESFPLTVTSAQKNPTAFYLCASSIIPEYNQPQHFGDGTRLSIL.

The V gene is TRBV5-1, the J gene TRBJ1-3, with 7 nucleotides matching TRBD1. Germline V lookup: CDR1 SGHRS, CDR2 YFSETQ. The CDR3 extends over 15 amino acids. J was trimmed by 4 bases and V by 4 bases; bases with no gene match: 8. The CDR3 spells CASSPGQVGGNTIYF. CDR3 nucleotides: TGCGCCAGCAGCCCCGGACAGGTCGGCGGAAACACCATATATTTT.

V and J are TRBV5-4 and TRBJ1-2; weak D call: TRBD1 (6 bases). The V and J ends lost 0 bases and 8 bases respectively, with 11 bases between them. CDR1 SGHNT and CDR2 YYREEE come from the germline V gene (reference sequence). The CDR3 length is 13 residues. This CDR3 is CASSLDRVNGYTF. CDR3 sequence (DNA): TGTGCCAGCAGCTTGGACAGGGTTAACGGCTACACCTTC. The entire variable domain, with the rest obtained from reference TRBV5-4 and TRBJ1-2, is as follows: ETGVTQSPTHLIKTRGQQVTLRCSSQSGHNTVSWYQQALGQGPQFIFQYYREEENGRGNFPPRFSGLQFPNYSSELNVNALELDDSALYLCASSLDRVNGYTFGSGTRLTVV.